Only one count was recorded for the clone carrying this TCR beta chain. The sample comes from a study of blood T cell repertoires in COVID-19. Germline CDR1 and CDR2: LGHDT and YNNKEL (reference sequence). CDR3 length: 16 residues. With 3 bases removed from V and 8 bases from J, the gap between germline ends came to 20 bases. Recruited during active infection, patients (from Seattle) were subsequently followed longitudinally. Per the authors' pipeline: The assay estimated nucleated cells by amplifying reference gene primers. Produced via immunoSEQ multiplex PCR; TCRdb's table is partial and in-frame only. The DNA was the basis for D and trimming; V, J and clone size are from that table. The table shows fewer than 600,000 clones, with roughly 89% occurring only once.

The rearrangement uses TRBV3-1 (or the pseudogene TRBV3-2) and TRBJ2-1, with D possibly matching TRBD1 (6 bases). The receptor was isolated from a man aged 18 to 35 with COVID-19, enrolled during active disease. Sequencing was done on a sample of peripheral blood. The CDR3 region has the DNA TGTGCCAGCAGCCACCAGACAGGTGCGCTTTTCGATGAGCAGTTCTTC. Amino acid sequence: CASSHQTGALFDEQFF.